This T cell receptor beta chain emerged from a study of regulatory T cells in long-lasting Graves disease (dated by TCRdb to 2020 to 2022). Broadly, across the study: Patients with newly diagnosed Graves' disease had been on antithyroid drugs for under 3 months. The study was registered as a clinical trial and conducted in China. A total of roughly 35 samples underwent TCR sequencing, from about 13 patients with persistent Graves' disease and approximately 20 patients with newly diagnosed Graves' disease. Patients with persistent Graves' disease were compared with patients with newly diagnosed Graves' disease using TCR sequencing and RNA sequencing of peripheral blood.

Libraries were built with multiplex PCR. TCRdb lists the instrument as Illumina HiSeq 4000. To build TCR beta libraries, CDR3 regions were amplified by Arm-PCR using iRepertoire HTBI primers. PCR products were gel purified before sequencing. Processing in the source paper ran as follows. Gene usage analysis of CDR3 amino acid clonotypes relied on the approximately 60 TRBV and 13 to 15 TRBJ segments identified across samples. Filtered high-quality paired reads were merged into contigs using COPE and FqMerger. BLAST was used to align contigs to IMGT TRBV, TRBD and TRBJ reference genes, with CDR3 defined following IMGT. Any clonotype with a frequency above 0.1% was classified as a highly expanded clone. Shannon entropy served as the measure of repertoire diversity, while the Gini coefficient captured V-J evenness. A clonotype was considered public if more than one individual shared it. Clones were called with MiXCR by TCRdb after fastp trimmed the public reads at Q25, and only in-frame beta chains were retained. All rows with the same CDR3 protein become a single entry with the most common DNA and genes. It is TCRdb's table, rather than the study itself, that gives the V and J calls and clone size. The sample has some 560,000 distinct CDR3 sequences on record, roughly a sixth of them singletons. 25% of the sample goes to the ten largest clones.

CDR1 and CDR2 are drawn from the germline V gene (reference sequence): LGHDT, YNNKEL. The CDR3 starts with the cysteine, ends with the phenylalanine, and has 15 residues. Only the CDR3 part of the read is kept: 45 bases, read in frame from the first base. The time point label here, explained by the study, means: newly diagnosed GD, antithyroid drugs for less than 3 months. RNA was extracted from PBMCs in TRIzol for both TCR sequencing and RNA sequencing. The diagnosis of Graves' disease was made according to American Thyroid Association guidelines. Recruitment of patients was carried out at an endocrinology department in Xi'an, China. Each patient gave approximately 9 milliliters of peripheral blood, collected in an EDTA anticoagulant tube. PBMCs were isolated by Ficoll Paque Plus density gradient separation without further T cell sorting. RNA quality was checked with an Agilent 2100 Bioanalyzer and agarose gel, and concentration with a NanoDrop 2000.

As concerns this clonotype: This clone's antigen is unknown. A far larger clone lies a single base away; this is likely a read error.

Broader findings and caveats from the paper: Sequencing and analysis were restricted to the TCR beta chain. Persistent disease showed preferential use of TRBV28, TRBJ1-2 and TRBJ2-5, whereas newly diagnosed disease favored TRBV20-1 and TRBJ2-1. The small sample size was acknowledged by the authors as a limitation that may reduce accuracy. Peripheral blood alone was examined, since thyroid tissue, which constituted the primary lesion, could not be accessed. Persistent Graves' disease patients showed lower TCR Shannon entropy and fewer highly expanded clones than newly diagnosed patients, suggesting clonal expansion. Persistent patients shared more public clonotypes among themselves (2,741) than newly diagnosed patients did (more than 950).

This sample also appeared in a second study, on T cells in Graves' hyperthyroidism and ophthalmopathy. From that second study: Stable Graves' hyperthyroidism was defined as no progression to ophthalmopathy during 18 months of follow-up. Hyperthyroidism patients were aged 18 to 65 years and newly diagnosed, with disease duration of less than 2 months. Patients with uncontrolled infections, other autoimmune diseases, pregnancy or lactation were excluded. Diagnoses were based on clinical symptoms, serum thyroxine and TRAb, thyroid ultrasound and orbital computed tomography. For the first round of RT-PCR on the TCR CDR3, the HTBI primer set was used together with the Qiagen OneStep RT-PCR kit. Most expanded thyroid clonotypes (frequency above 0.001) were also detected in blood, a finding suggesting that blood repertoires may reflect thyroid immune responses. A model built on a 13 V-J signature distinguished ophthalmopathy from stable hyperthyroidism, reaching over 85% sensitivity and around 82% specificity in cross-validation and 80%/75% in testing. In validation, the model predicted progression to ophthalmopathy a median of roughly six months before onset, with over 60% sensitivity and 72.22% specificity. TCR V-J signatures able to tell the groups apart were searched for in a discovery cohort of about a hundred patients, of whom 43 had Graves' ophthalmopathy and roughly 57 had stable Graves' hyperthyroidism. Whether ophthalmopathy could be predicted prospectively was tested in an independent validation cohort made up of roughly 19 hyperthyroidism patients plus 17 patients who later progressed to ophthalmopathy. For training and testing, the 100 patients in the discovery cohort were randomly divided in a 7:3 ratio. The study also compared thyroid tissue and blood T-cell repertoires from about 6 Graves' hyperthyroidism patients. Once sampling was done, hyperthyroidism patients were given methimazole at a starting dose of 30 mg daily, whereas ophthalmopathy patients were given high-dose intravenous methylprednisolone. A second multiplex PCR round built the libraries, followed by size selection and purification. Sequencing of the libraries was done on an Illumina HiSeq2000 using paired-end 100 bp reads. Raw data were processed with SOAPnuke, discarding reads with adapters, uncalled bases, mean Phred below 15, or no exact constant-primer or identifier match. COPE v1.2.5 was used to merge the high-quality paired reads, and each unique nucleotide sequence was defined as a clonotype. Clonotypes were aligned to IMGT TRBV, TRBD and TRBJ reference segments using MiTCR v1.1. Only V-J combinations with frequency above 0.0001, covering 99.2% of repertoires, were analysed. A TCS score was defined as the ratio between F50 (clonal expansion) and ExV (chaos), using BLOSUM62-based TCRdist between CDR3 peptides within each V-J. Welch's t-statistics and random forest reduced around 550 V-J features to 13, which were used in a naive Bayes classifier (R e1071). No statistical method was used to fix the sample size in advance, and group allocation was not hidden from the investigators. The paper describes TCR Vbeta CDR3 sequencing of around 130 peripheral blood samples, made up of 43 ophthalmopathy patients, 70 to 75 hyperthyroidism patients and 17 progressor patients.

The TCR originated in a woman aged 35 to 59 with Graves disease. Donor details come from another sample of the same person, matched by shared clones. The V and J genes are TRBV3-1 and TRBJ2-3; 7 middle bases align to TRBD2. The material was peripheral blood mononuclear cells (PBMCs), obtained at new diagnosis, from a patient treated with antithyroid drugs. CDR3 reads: CASSHWRGTNTEASF. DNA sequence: TGTGCCAGCAGCCATTGGCGGGGGACGAACACTGAAGCTTCCTTT.